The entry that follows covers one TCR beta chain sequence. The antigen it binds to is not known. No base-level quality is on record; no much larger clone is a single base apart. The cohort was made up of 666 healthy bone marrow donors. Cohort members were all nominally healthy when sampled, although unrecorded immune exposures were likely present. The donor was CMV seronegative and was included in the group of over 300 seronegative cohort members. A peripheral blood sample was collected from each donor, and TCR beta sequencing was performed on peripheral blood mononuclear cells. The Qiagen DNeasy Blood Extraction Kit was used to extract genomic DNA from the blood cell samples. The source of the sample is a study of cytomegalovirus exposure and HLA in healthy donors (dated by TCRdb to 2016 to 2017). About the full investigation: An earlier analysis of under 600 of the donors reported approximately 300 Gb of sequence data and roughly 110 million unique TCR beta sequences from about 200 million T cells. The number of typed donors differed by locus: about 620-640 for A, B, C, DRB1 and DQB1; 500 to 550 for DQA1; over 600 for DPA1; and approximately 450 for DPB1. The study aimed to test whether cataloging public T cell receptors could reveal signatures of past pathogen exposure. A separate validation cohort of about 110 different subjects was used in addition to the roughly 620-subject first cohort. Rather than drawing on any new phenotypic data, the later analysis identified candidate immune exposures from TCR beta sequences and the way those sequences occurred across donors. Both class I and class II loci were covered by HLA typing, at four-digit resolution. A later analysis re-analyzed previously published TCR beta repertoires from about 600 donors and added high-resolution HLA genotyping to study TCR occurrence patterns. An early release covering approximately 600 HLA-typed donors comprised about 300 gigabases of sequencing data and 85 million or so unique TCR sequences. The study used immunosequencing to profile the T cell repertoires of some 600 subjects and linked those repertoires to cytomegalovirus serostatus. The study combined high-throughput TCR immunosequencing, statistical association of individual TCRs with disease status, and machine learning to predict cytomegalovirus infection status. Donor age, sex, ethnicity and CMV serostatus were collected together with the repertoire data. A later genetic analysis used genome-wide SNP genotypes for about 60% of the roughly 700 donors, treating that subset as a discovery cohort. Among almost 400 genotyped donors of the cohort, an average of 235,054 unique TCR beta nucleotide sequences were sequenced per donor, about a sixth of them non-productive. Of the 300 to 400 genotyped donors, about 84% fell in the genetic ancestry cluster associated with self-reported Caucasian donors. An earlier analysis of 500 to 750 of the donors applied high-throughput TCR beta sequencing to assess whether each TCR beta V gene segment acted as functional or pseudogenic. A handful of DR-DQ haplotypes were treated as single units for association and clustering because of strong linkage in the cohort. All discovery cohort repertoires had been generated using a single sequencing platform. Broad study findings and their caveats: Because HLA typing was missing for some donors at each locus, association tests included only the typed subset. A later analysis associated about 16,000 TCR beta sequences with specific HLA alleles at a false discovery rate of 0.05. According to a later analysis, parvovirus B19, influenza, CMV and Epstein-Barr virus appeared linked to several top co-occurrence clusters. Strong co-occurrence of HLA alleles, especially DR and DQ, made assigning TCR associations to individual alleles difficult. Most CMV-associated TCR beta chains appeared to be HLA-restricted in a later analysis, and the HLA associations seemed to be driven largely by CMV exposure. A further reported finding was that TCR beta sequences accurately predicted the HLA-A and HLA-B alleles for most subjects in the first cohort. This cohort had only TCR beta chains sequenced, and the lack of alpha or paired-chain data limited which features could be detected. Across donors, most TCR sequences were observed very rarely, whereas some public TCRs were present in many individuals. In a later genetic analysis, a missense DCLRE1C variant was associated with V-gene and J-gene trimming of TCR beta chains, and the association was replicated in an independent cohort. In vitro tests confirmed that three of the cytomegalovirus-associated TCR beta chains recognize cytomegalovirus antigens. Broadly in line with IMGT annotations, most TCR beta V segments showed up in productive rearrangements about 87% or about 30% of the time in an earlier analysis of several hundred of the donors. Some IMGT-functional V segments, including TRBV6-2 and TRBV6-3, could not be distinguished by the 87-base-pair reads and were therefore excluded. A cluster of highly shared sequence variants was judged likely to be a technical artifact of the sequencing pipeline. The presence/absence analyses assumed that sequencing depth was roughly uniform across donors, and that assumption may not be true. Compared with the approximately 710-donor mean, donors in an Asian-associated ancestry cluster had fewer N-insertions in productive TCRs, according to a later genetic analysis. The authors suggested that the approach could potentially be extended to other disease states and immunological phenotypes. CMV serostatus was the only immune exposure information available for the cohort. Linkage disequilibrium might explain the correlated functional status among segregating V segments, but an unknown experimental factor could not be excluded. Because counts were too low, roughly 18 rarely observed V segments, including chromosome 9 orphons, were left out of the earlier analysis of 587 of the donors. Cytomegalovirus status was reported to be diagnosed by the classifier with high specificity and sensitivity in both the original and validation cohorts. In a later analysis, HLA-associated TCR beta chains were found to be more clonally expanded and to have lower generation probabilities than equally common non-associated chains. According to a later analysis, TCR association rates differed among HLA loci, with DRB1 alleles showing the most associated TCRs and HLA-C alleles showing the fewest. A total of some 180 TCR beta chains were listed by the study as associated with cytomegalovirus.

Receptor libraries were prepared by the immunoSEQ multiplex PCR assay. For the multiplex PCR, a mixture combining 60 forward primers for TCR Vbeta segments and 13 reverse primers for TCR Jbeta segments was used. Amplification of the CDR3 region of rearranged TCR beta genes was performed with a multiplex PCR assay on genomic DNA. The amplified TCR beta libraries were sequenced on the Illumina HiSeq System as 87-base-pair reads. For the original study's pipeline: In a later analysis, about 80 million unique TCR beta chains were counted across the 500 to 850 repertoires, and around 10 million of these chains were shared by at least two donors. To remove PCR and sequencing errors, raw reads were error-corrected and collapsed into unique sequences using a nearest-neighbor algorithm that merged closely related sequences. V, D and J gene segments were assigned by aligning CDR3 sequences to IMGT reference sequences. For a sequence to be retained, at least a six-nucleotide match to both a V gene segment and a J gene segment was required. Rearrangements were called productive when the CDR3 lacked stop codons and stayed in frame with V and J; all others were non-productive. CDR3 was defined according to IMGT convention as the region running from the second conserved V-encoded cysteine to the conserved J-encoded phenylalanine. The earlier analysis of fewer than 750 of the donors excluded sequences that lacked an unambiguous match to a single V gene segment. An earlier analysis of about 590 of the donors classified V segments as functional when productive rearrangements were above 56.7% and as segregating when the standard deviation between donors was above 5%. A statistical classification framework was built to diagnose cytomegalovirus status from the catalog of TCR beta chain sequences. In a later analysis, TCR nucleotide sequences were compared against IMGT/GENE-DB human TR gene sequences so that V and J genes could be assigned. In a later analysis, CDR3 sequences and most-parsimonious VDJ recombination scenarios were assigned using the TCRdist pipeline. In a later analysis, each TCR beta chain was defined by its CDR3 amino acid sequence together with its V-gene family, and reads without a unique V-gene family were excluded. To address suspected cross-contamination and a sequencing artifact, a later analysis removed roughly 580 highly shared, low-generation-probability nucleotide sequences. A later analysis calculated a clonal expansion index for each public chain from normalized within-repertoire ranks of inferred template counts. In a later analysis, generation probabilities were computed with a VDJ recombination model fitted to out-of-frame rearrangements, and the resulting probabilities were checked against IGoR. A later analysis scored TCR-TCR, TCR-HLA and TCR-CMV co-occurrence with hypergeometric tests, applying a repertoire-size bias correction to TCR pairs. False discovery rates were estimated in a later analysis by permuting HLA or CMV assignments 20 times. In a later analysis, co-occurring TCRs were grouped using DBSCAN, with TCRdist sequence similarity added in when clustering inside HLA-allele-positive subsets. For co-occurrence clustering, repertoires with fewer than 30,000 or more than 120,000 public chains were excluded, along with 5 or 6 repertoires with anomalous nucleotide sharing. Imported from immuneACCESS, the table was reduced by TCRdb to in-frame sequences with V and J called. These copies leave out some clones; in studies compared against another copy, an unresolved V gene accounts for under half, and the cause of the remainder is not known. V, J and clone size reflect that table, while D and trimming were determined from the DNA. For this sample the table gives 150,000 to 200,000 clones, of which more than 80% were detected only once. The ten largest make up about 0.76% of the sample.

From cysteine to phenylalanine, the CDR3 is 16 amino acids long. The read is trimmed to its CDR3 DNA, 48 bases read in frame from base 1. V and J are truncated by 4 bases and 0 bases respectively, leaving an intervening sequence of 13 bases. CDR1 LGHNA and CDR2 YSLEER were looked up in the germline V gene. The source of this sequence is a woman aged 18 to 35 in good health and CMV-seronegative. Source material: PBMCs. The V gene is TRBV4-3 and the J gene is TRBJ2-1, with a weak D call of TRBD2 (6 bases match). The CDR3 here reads CASSRATRSSYNEQFF. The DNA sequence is TGCGCCAGCAGCCGAGCGACTAGGAGCTCCTACAATGAGCAGTTCTTC.